This TCR beta chain was retrieved from a study of blood T cell repertoires in COVID-19. About the research overall: COVID-19 samples from acute and convalescent phases originated in the United States, Italy and Spain. T cells, B-cell-depleted T cells, or PBMCs supplied cDNA or gDNA.

This clone was recorded once. The CDR3 runs 15 residues. The trim removed 0 bases at V and 6 bases at J, leaving 4 bases unmatched. CDR1 and CDR2 from the germline V gene are SGHNT and YENEEA. The repertoire was sequenced with immunoSEQ multiplex PCR; TCRdb's copy has only in-frame clones and lacks some. The data show approximately 90,000 clones, over 65% seen once. This sequence originates from a human donor in a cohort sampled during active COVID-19. Specimen: peripheral blood. The genes are TRBV11-3 and TRBJ2-1; TRBD1 matches at 8 bases. Here the CDR3 DNA reads TGTGCCAGCAGCTTAGATTCGACAGGGGTCAATGAGCAGTTCTTC. Translation: CASSLDSTGVNEQFF.